Listed here are 16 T cell receptor beta chains from one sample, sequenced in a study of blood T cell repertoires in COVID-19 (dated by TCRdb to 2020 to 2022). Libraries were made using the immunoSEQ multiplex PCR assay. TCRdb mirrors the immuneACCESS table, restricted to in-frame sequences. Some clones are absent from its copies; in checked studies, under half trace to an unresolved V gene, and the reason for the others is unknown. Here the sample has some 500,000 clones; roughly 90% occur a single time. The top ten constitute less than 2% of the sample. Sample: PBMCs or T cells enriched from blood (not recorded which). Every receptor here comes from a woman aged 35 to 49 who had recovered from COVID-19.

The chain is built from TRBV19 and TRBJ1-1, with D tentatively TRBD1 (5 bases). V lost 1 base to trimming and J lost 6 bases, with 15 bases between them. Per germline, CDR1 LNHDA and CDR2 SQIVND (reference sequence). This CDR3 spans 15 amino acids. CDR3 DNA sequence: TGTGCCAGTAGTATAGGGGCAGGGCGGGAGGCTGAAGCTTTCTTT. Protein sequence: CASSIGAGREAEAFF. Using reference TRBV19 and TRBJ1-1 for the parts outside the CDR3, the full variable domain is DGGITQSPKYLFRKEGQNVTLSCEQNLNHDAMYWYRQDPGQGLRLIYYSQIVNDFQKGDIAEGYSVSREKKESFPLTVTSAQKNPTAFYLCASSIGAGREAEAFFGQGTRLTVV.

The chain combines TRBV5-4 with TRBJ2-1, with 9 bases aligning to TRBD2. V trimming: 4 bases; J trimming: 3 bases; junction bases outside the gene matches: 8. This CDR3 is built from 16 residues. Germline assignment: CDR1 SGHNT and CDR2 YYREEE (reference sequence). CDR3: CASSQTSGNFYNEQFF. The CDR3 DNA reads as TGTGCCAGCAGCCAGACTAGCGGAAACTTCTACAATGAGCAGTTCTTC.

The chain couples TRBV18 to TRBJ2-1, with 11 bases matching TRBD2. Per the germline V gene, CDR1 is KGHSH and CDR2 is LQKENI. This CDR3 is built from 16 residues. The V segment lost 0 bases and the J segment 9 bases; nucleotides outside the gene matches: 7. The CDR3 DNA reads TGTGCCAGCTCACCACCGGCACTAGCGGGAGCTGGTGAGCAGTTCTTC. Translating it yields CASSPPALAGAGEQFF.

The genes are TRBV29-1 and TRBJ2-4, with 7 positions matching TRBD2. The ends lost 6 bases at V and 11 bases at J; junction bases unmatched: 10. Germline V gene sequence: CDR1 SQVTM, CDR2 ANQGSEA. The CDR3 is 12 residues long. The CDR3 DNA sequence: TGCAGCGTCCAAACGGGAGGATGGCTTCAGTACTTC. Translating gives CSVQTGGWLQYF.

This chain connects TRBV20-1 to TRBJ2-1, with D perhaps matching TRBD1 (6 bases). Trimming cost V 5 bases and J 10 bases, with 12 bases left between them. CDR1 and CDR2 from the germline V gene are DFQATT and SNEGSKA (reference sequence). CDR3 size: 11 residues. The CDR3 bases are TGCAGTGCTTCGACAGGTGGGGAGCAGTTCTTC. Protein product: CSASTGGEQFF.

This chain uses TRBV10-3 with TRBJ2-1, with 9 bases fitting TRBD2. Looked up from germline, CDR1 is ENHRY and CDR2 is SYGVKD. The CDR3 totals 15 residues. The junction had 9 bases not matched to a gene; V was cut back by 10 bases and J by 2 bases. The CDR3, as DNA: TGTGCCACTTCGACTAGCGGAGTGACCTACAATGAGCAGTTCTTC. Protein product: CATSTSGVTYNEQFF.

The V call is TRBV4-3, the J call TRBJ2-4, with D tentatively TRBD2 (5 bases). The germline gives CDR1 LGHNA, CDR2 YSLEER. The CDR3 extends over 17 amino acids. Deletions cut 0 bases from V and 6 bases from J, with 18 bases between. The DNA of the CDR3 is TGCGCCAGCAGCCAAGAGCTATCGGGGATTCCGGGAAACATTCAGTACTTC. Translating it yields CASSQELSGIPGNIQYF.

The chain couples TRBV19 to TRBJ2-5, with 10 bases matching TRBD1. The CDR3 spans 15 residues. Losses at the gene ends were 4 bases for V and 2 bases for J; bases not matched to a gene: 4. Germline CDR1 and CDR2: LNHDA and SQIVND (reference sequence). Written as DNA, the CDR3 is TGTGCCAGTAGTAGGGACAGGGGATCACAAGAGACCCAGTACTTC. This encodes CASSRDRGSQETQYF.

This rearrangement joins TRBV6-5 to TRBJ1-4, with D possibly matching TRBD1 (6 bases). Trimming shortened V by 6 bases and J by 7 bases, and 12 bases separated the two germline ends. The CDR3 is 13 amino acids. The germline gives CDR1 MNHEY, CDR2 SVGAGI. CDR3 region: CASRENRVEKLFF. The CDR3 coding sequence is TGTGCCAGCAGGGAGAACAGGGTTGAAAAACTGTTTTTT.

This chain joins TRBV7-9 and TRBJ1-5, with D unclear. V lost 3 bases and J lost 1, with 19 bases in between. In germline, CDR1 is SEHNR, CDR2 FQNEAQ (reference sequence). The CDR3 consists of 18 residues. In DNA, the CDR3 is TGTGCCAGCAGCTTCCTAAAAAAGGCTAGAACCAGCAATCAGCCCCAGCATTTT. It encodes CASSFLKKARTSNQPQHF.

The chain combines TRBV7-9 with TRBJ2-7, with D possibly matching TRBD2 (6 bases). Germline loops: CDR1 SEHNR, CDR2 FQNEAQ (reference sequence). The V gene lost 5 bases and the J gene lost 5 bases, with 19 bases spanning the gap. This CDR3 region has 15 residues. The DNA for the CDR3 is TGTGCCAGCAGCGCCCTAAAAGCGGGTTTCGACGAGCAGTACTTC. It specifies CASSALKAGFDEQYF.

The chain has TRBV10-1 and TRBJ2-2; 15 bases are a match to TRBD2. The J segment lost 5 bases and the V segment lost 1 base, leaving 8 bases of the junction unmatched. This CDR3 comprises 19 residues. Germline CDR1 reads WNHNN; CDR2 reads SYGVQD (reference sequence). The CDR3 nucleotides read TGCGCCAGCAGTGAGTTTTGGACTAGCGGGAGGGCCAGTACCGGGGAGCTGTTTTTT. It is translated as CASSEFWTSGRASTGELFF.

V gene TRBV4-1 combines with J gene TRBJ1-1, with 7 bases lining up with TRBD1. CDR3 length: 15 residues. Unmatched junction bases numbered 6, after V lost 2 bases and J lost 3 bases. CDR1 and CDR2 from the germline V gene are MGHRA and YSYEKL. For the CDR3, the DNA is TGCGCCAGCAGCCAAAAACAGGGGCGGGACACTGAAGCTTTCTTT. It specifies CASSQKQGRDTEAFF.

The chain combines TRBV5-4 with TRBJ1-4; D is uncertain. The CDR3 contains 14 residues. The ends were cut back, 0 bases at V and 8 bases at J, with 11 bases in the middle. Germline CDR1 and CDR2: SGHNT and YYREEE (reference sequence). CDR3 sequence reads: CASSLAGIQEKLFF. CDR3 coding DNA: TGTGCCAGCAGCTTGGCGGGGATCCAGGAAAAACTGTTTTTT. The full variable domain, completed using reference TRBV5-4 and TRBJ1-4, is ETGVTQSPTHLIKTRGQQVTLRCSSQSGHNTVSWYQQALGQGPQFIFQYYREEENGRGNFPPRFSGLQFPNYSSELNVNALELDDSALYLCASSLAGIQEKLFFGSGTQLSVL.

The CDR3 sequence: CARARNTGELFF. CDR3 nucleotides: TGTGCCAGGGCTAGGAACACCGGGGAGCTGTTTTTT. J is TRBJ2-2 and V is TRBV30; no reliable D call. Trimming stripped 8 bases from V and 1 base from J, with 8 bases between. CDR1 is GTSNPN and CDR2 is SVGIG in the germline V gene (reference sequence). The CDR3 is 12 residues long.

This rearrangement joins TRBV12-5 to TRBJ2-1; 8 bases fit TRBD2. The junction had 14 bases not matched to a gene; V was cut back by 6 bases and J by 7 bases. CDR1 is LGHNT and CDR2 is FRNRAP in the germline V gene. This CDR3 comprises 16 residues. CDR3 bases: TGTGCTAGTGGCCACCGGGAGGGGAGGGCCCGGAATGAGCAGTTCTTC. This sequence encodes CASGHREGRARNEQFF.